Described below is a single T cell receptor (beta chain) sequence and its context. Germline V gene sequence: CDR1 LNHDA, CDR2 SQIVND (reference sequence). V lost 2 bases, J lost 0 bases, and 8 bases lay in between. There are 15 residues in the CDR3. The record originates from a study of blood T cell repertoires in COVID-19. Study as a whole: Sources were T cells, B-cell-depleted T cells, or PBMCs; the material itself was cDNA or gDNA.

Study processing details: Nucleated cell number was recorded as an estimate derived from reference gene primer amplification. Using immunoSEQ multiplex PCR, the repertoire was profiled, and TCRdb retains in-frame clones only, with some absent. The V and J calls and clone size were taken over from that table, and D and trimming were inferred from the DNA. In the table there are about 160,000 clones, 80% of which are singletons. The sample comprised PBMCs or T cells enriched from blood (not recorded which). The rearrangement joins TRBV19 to TRBJ1-5, with D uncertain. The source is a woman aged 55-75 years who had recovered from COVID-19. For the CDR3, the DNA is TGTGCCAGTAGTATATCGGGGTATAGCAATCAGCCCCAGCATTTT. This sequence encodes CASSISGYSNQPQHF.